Below are 30 T cell receptor beta chains sequenced from a single sample in a study of blood T cells in healthy people across ages. Alongside a J-beta primer mix, a sample-barcoded 5' primer served in a second PCR lasting about 7 to 11 cycles. TCRdb reprocessed the 5' RACE reads via MiXCR and lists one record per CDR3 protein. This table holds around 1,900,000 distinct CDR3 sequences, 30% to 40% found once. Specimen: blood. These receptors were obtained from a human donor in good health.

The chain is built from TRBV5-6 and TRBJ2-7, with D tentatively TRBD1 (6 bases). The CDR3 contains 14 residues. The V end lost 6 bases, the J end lost 2 bases, and 15 bases lay between the germline ends. From germline, CDR1 is SGHDT and CDR2 YYEEEE. The CDR3 sequence is CASNNRVTAYEQYF. In DNA form, the CDR3 reads TGTGCCAGCAACAACAGGGTGACAGCCTACGAGCAGTACTTC.

This clonotype was recorded only once. This chain links TRBV5-1 with TRBJ2-5; TRBD2 aligns across 7 bases. This CDR3 has 15 amino acids. The ends lost 0 bases at V and 5 bases at J; junction bases unmatched: 7. Germline V CDR1 and CDR2: SGHRS, YFSETQ. This chain's CDR3 is CASSLAYGGTETQYF. The CDR3 coding sequence is TGCGCCAGCAGCTTGGCCTACGGGGGGACGGAGACCCAGTACTTC.

The chain couples TRBV20-1 to TRBJ1-2; weak D call: TRBD1 (5 bases). Deletions cut 0 bases from V and 1 base from J, with 12 bases between. The CDR3 is made up of 15 amino acids. Looked up from germline, CDR1 is DFQATT and CDR2 is SNEGSKA (reference sequence). The CDR3 protein is CSARDRQTLNYGYTF. In DNA, the CDR3 is TGCAGTGCTAGAGATCGACAGACCCTTAACTATGGCTACACCTTC.

This clonotype is a singleton in its sample. The genes are TRBV7-9 and TRBJ1-6; unclear D gene. Looked up from germline, CDR1 is SEHNR and CDR2 is FQNEAQ (reference sequence). The CDR3 is made up of 16 amino acids. Trimming cost V 5 bases and J 5 bases, with 16 bases left between them. This CDR3 is CASSEVEVSDNSPLHF. The DNA for the CDR3 is TGTGCCAGCAGCGAAGTGGAGGTATCCGATAATTCACCCCTCCACTTT.

In this sample, this clonotype turned up many times. The genes are TRBV4-1 and TRBJ2-1; 11 nucleotides line up with TRBD2. CDR3 length: 16 residues. CDR1 and CDR2 from the germline V gene are MGHRA and YSYEKL. Unmatched junction bases numbered 4, after V lost 2 bases and J lost 4 bases. CDR3 nucleotides: TGCGCCAGCAGCCAATTGGGACTAGCGGAGTACAATGAGCAGTTCTTC. It yields the protein CASSQLGLAEYNEQFF.

There are a few counts of this clonotype. The gene calls are TRBV20-1 and TRBJ2-7; 9 bases fit TRBD2. Germline V CDR1 and CDR2: DFQATT, SNEGSKA (reference sequence). This CDR3 comprises 15 residues. This chain's CDR3 is CSAEGSGGTGDEQYF. For the CDR3, the DNA is TGCAGCGCCGAGGGTAGCGGGGGCACTGGGGACGAGCAGTACTTC.

Points on this clonotype: Compared with germline, one end of the junction differs, possibly owing to a read error. This chain joins TRBV20-1 and TRBJ2-7; D gene ambiguous. The CDR3 is 14 amino acids. Germline V gives CDR1 DFQATT, CDR2 SNEGSKA (reference sequence). CDR3 sequence: CSGIKRDLSETQDF. In nucleotides, the CDR3 is TGCAGTGGTATTAAAAGGGATCTCTCGGAGACCCAGGACTTC.

The genes are TRBV20-1 and TRBJ1-1; no definite D call. V shed 6 bases and J shed 6 bases, with 17 bases lying between them. CDR1 and CDR2 (germline): DFQATT, SNEGSKA (reference sequence). The CDR3 runs to 13 residues. CDR3 DNA sequence: TGCAGTGCCACGCCGGGAGGGCGTCCTGAAGCTTTCTTT. It specifies CSATPGGRPEAFF.

The rearrangement uses TRBV24-1 and TRBJ2-5; D is unclear. The CDR3 length is 14 residues. The V gene's germline CDR1 is KGHDR and CDR2 SFDVKD. Trimming removed 0 bases from V and 2 bases from J, with 6 bases in between. Here the CDR3 DNA reads TGTGCCACCAGTGATTTGTCAGATCAAGAGACCCAGTACTTC. Translation: CATSDLSDQETQYF.

This clonotype showed up just a few times. V gene TRBV10-3 combines with J gene TRBJ1-2, with D possibly being TRBD1 (5 bases). CDR1 and CDR2 (germline): ENHRY, SYGVKD. Trimming removed 3 bases at V and 5 bases at J, with 19 bases between. The CDR3 has 16 amino acids. The CDR3 DNA reads TGTGCCATCAGTGAATTCAGGGTGCAAGGACTTTATGGCTACACCTTC. Translation: CAISEFRVQGLYGYTF.

CDR3 sequence: CASSYGGTANTEAFF. The CDR3 nucleotides read TGCGCCAGCAGCTATGGAGGGACAGCGAACACTGAAGCTTTCTTT. J is TRBJ1-1 and V is TRBV5-1, with 7 positions matching TRBD1. This CDR3 has 15 amino acids. The junction had 6 bases not matched to a gene; V was cut back by 3 bases and J by 1 base. Germline lookup yields CDR1 SGHRS and CDR2 YFSETQ.

This clonotype was seen a few times. The chain recombines TRBV29-1 with TRBJ2-5; 10 bases match TRBD2. The CDR3 consists of 13 residues. The V segment lost 5 bases and the J segment 5 bases; nucleotides outside the gene matches: 5. CDR1 and CDR2 from the germline V gene are SQVTM and ANQGSEA. The CDR3, as DNA: TGCAGCGTTCAGCGGGGGGGCGCGGAGACCCAGTACTTC. It translates to CSVQRGGAETQYF. Using reference TRBV29-1 and TRBJ2-5 for the parts outside the CDR3, the full variable domain is SAVISQKPSRDICQRGTSLTIQCQVDSQVTMMFWYRQQPGQSLTLIATANQGSEATYESGFVIDKFPISRPNLTFSTLTVSNMSPEDSSIYLCSVQRGGAETQYFGPGTRLLVL.

This clonotype occurred a few times. The chain employs TRBV3-1 and TRBJ1-2, with a possible D match to TRBD1 (5 bases). Looked up from germline, CDR1 is LGHDT and CDR2 is YNNKEL (reference sequence). V was shortened by 0 bases and J by 5 bases, with 16 bases between the two germline ends. The CDR3 runs 16 residues. CDR3 sequence reads: CASSQDLLRTPYGYTF. The CDR3 region has the DNA TGTGCCAGCAGCCAAGATCTTTTGAGGACACCATATGGCTACACCTTC.

Only a few counts were recorded for this clonotype. The germline gene is not matched at one end of the junction; a read error may be the cause. The chain couples TRBV10-3 to TRBJ2-1, with 9 bases fitting TRBD2. CDR1 and CDR2 from the germline V gene are ENHRY and SYGVKD. The CDR3 totals 15 residues. CDR3 sequence (DNA): TGTGCCACCAGTGACCCCCGGCGGGGGGGCGGTGAGCAGTTCTTC. This gives the protein CATSDPRRGGGEQFF.

In its sample, this clonotype was seen a few times. The gene calls are TRBV20-1 and TRBJ2-7, with D tentatively TRBD1 (6 bases). This CDR3 comprises 14 residues. Trimming pared 6 bases from V and 2 bases from J, leaving 17 bases between. The germline CDR1 and CDR2 sequences are DFQATT and SNEGSKA (reference sequence). In DNA form, the CDR3 reads TGCAGTGCGCTGGGCAGCAGGACAGCCTACGAGCAGTACTTC. This sequence encodes CSALGSRTAYEQYF.

This clonotype was seen a handful of times. The chain's CDR3 is CASSFISGFSSGANVLTF. The CDR3 DNA is TGTGCCAGCAGTTTTATTTCAGGTTTTAGCTCTGGGGCCAACGTCCTGACTTTC. The chain is built from TRBV27 and TRBJ2-6, with unresolved D. The CDR3 is made up of 18 amino acids. CDR1 MNHEY and CDR2 SMNVEV come from the germline V gene (reference sequence). V gave up 3 bases and J gave up 0 bases, with 15 bases separating them. The full variable domain, in which reference TRBV27 and TRBJ2-6 provide the parts outside the CDR3, is EAQVTQNPRYLITVTGKKLTVTCSQNMNHEYMSWYRQDPGLGLRQIYYSMNVEVTDKGDVPEGYKVSRKEKRNFPLILESPSPNQTSLYFCASSFISGFSSGANVLTFGAGSRLTVL.

The J gene is TRBJ1-2, the V gene TRBV4-1; a possible D gene is TRBD1 (5 bases). The CDR3 length is 16 residues. Trimming stripped 0 bases from V and 4 bases from J, with 15 bases between. Germline CDR1 is MGHRA and CDR2 is YSYEKL. CDR3: CASSQDSEGISYGYTF. The CDR3, as DNA: TGCGCCAGCAGCCAAGATTCCGAGGGGATAAGCTATGGCTACACCTTC.

This clonotype was observed once. The chain recombines TRBV7-3 with TRBJ2-7, with a tentative D call TRBD2 (6 bases). This CDR3 has 15 residues. Trimming cost V 2 bases and J 4 bases, with 15 bases left between them. Germline CDR1 and CDR2: SGHTA and FQGTGA. The DNA for the CDR3 is TGTGCCAGCAGCTTAGGCGGGGCGCCTTTATACGAGCAGTACTTC. Translation: CASSLGGAPLYEQYF.

This rearrangement joins TRBV7-2 to TRBJ2-7; 11 bases fit TRBD2. The CDR3 sequence is 15 residues long. Germline CDR1 is SGHTA and CDR2 is FQGNSA. Germline trimming cut 5 bases from V and 2 bases from J; bases unmatched to any gene: 5. The CDR3 loop reads CASSAGTSGPYEQYF. Here the CDR3 DNA reads TGTGCCAGCAGCGCAGGGACTAGCGGCCCCTACGAGCAGTACTTC.

A few counts support this clonotype. V gene TRBV7-9 combines with J gene TRBJ1-1, with a possible D match to TRBD1 (6 bases). CDR1 is SEHNR and CDR2 is FQNEAQ in the germline V gene (reference sequence). Trimming pared 2 bases from V and 5 bases from J, leaving 18 bases between. The CDR3 totals 16 residues. CDR3 residues: CASSLWGEIRGTEAFF. The CDR3 DNA follows: TGTGCCAGCAGCTTATGGGGAGAAATAAGGGGGACTGAAGCTTTCTTT.

As for this clonotype: One end of the junction does not line up with germline, which may come from a read error. This chain links TRBV4-3 with TRBJ2-7, with TRBD1 matching 7 bases. Germline-derived CDR1 and CDR2 are LGHNA and YSLEER. CDR3 length equals 15 residues. CDR3 sequence: CANSQRAGTVYEQYF. CDR3 bases: TGCGCCAACAGCCAGAGAGCCGGGACAGTCTACGAGCAGTACTTC.

This clonotype was seen a few times. This chain joins TRBV29-1 and TRBJ2-2; a weak D match, TRBD1 (6 bases). V lost 5 bases, J lost 8 bases, and 12 bases lay in between. CDR3 length: 12 residues. CDR1 is SQVTM and CDR2 is ANQGSEA in the germline V gene. CDR3 in amino acids: CSVNLGAGELFF. The CDR3 DNA reads TGCAGCGTTAATTTGGGGGCTGGGGAGCTGTTTTTT.

This clonotype has only a few counts. V gene TRBV20-1 combines with J gene TRBJ1-2; TRBD1 agrees at 10 bases. CDR1 DFQATT and CDR2 SNEGSKA come from the germline V gene (reference sequence). With 6 bases clipped from V and 8 bases from J, the junction kept 9 bases outside the gene matches. This CDR3 is 13 amino acids long. The CDR3 spells CSAGGQGRRGYTF. CDR3 sequence (DNA): TGCAGTGCAGGGGGACAGGGGAGGCGCGGCTACACCTTC.

This chain links TRBV6-4 with TRBJ1-2, with D unresolved. CDR1 is MRHNA, CDR2 SNTAGT, per germline. The CDR3 runs to 12 residues. V lost 2 bases to trimming and J lost 7 bases, with 8 bases between them. The CDR3 loop reads CASSDRWSGYTF. The CDR3 bases are TGTGCCAGCAGTGACCGGTGGAGTGGCTACACCTTC.

This sequence joins TRBV20-1 and TRBJ1-1; D may be TRBD1 (5 bases). This CDR3 is built from 15 residues. The ends were cut back, 0 bases at V and 4 bases at J, with 15 bases in the middle. Germline loops: CDR1 DFQATT, CDR2 SNEGSKA (reference sequence). The chain's CDR3 is CSARDAGGVVTEAFF. In DNA, the CDR3 is TGCAGTGCTAGAGATGCGGGAGGGGTCGTCACTGAAGCTTTCTTT.

This clonotype came up a few times. The gene calls are TRBV29-1 and TRBJ2-1; D uncertain. V lost 6 bases and J 7 bases, leaving 13 bases between the germline ends. The CDR3 runs 12 residues. Germline CDR1 reads SQVTM; CDR2 reads ANQGSEA. CDR3 sequence reads: CSVASYRNEQFF. The CDR3 DNA is TGCAGCGTCGCGTCCTACAGAAATGAGCAGTTCTTC.

The chain recombines TRBV12-3 or TRBV12-4 with TRBJ1-1; D is ambiguous. This CDR3 is built from 14 residues. V lost 6 bases to trimming and J lost 5 bases, with 16 bases between them. Here the CDR3 reads CASSQRHSGTEAFF. In DNA, the CDR3 is TGTGCCAGCAGCCAGAGACATTCGGGTACTGAAGCTTTCTTT.

This clonotype was counted at least ten times. J is TRBJ1-1 and V is TRBV28; 7 nucleotides line up with TRBD1. J was trimmed by 7 bases and V by 5 bases; bases with no gene match: 7. The CDR3 runs 13 residues. Looked up from germline, CDR1 is MDHEN and CDR2 is SYDVKM. The CDR3 region has the DNA TGTGCCAGCAGTCGCGGACAGGTCAGTGAAGCTTTCTTT. As protein: CASSRGQVSEAFF. Based on the CDR3 plus reference TRBV28 and TRBJ1-1, the full variable domain is DVKVTQSSRYLVKRTGEKVFLECVQDMDHENMFWYRQDPGLGLRLIYFSYDVKMKEKGDIPEGYSVSREKKERFSLILESASTNQTSMYLCASSRGQVSEAFFGQGTRLTVV.

The V and J genes are TRBV15 and TRBJ2-1, with 10 bases identical to TRBD1. This CDR3 comprises 14 residues. V dropped 5 bases and J dropped 4; count of bases not matched to a gene: 2. Germline V gene sequence: CDR1 LNHNV, CDR2 YYDKDF (reference sequence). The CDR3: CATSWGQGYNEQFF. The CDR3 nucleotides are TGTGCCACCAGCTGGGGACAGGGGTACAATGAGCAGTTCTTC.

This clonotype was counted between two and nine times. This chain joins TRBV29-1 and TRBJ2-7, with a weak D call TRBD2 (6 bases). Trimming left V 6 bases short and J 9 bases short, with 21 bases between. The length of the CDR3 is 13 residues. The V gene's germline CDR1 is SQVTM and CDR2 ANQGSEA. CDR3 residues: CSVSETSYEGQYF. DNA for the CDR3: TGCAGCGTAAGCGAGACTAGTTACGAGGGGCAGTACTTC.